A single sample gave rise to the 23 T cell receptor beta chains below, sequenced in a study of neurological immune-mediated disorders. TCRdb independently ran MiXCR on the 5' RACE reads; one entry per CDR3 protein. Of 45,000 to 65,000 distinct CDR3 sequences in the sample, over 3% are singletons; the top ten hold approximately 6.3%. Specimen: PBMCs. Receptors originate from a middle-aged man with multiple sclerosis.

This clonotype was seen ten or more times. J is TRBJ2-7 and V is TRBV4-1; D perhaps matches TRBD1 (6 bases). With 1 base removed from V and 4 bases from J, the gap between germline ends came to 14 bases. This CDR3 region has 15 residues. Per the germline V gene, CDR1 is MGHRA and CDR2 is YSYEKL. CDR3 residues: CASSQVGQGLYEQYF. The CDR3 bases are TGCGCCAGCAGCCAAGTGGGGCAGGGGTTGTACGAGCAGTACTTC.

This clonotype was observed many times. V gene TRBV12-3 or TRBV12-4 combines with J gene TRBJ1-3; possibly TRBD1 for D (6 bases). The CDR3 consists of 15 residues. V was pared by 4 bases and J by 1 base, with 11 bases between. The CDR3 DNA sequence: TGTGCCAGCAGTTCCGGGGGCCGTTCTGGAAACACCATATATTTT. Translating gives CASSSGGRSGNTIYF.

This clonotype has ten or more counts. The CDR3 nucleotides are TGTGCCAGCAGCCCCCGACGGTTACCCTACGAGCAGTACTTC. This gives the protein CASSPRRLPYEQYF. The chain employs TRBV7-2 and TRBJ2-7; D is unresolved. Trimming cost V 5 bases and J 2 bases, with 13 bases left between them. The CDR3 extends over 14 amino acids. Germline V gene lookup returns CDR1 SGHTA and CDR2 FQGNSA.

The table lists this clonotype with many counts. V is TRBV4-2 and J is TRBJ2-5, with D possibly being TRBD2 (5 bases). The CDR3 extends over 13 amino acids. From germline, CDR1 is LGHNA and CDR2 YNFKEQ. Trimming cost V 5 bases and J 1 base, with 8 bases left between them. The CDR3: CASSGGPQETQYF. CDR3 coding DNA: TGTGCCAGCAGCGGCGGGCCCCAAGAGACCCAGTACTTC.

This clonotype was seen many times. The chain is built from TRBV7-2 and TRBJ2-3; TRBD2 matches 8 bases. V lost 2 bases to trimming and J lost 5 bases; unmatched junction nucleotides: 9. Germline V gene lookup returns CDR1 SGHTA and CDR2 FQGNSA. The CDR3 loop spans 16 amino acids. The CDR3 coding sequence is TGTGCCAGCAGCTTACTGGGCGGGGGGCCCGGAGATACGCAGTATTTT. This sequence encodes CASSLLGGGPGDTQYF.

CDR3 sequence (DNA): TGTGCCAGCAGCCAACCGGGACAGGGAGACGAAAAACTGTTTTTT. It translates to CASSQPGQGDEKLFF. The chain links TRBV14 to TRBJ1-4, with 9 bases aligning to TRBD1. Germline CDR1 and CDR2: SGHDN and FVKESK. The V gene end was trimmed by 2 bases and the J gene end by 8 bases; junction bases not matched to a gene: 6. The CDR3 is 15 residues long.

This clonotype was picked up many times. The chain joins TRBV20-1 to TRBJ2-2; D might be TRBD1 or TRBD2, each matching 6 bases. This CDR3 region has 17 residues. V was clipped by 6 bases and J by 3 bases, with 23 bases between them. Germline V CDR1 and CDR2: DFQATT, SNEGSKA (reference sequence). Here the CDR3 reads CSARGDRRAVDTGELFF. The CDR3 bases are TGCAGTGCGAGGGGAGACAGGAGGGCCGTGGACACCGGGGAGCTGTTTTTT.

This clonotype appeared a few times. A much larger clone lies one base from this, so it may be a read error. The chain couples TRBV5-1 to TRBJ1-2; D gene uncertain. V shed 4 bases and J shed 4 bases, with 11 bases lying between them. Germline CDR1 is SGHRS and CDR2 is YFSETQ. This CDR3 contains 13 residues. The CDR3 nucleotides are TGCGCCAGCAGCCCGGAAAAAGGCTATGGCTACACCTTC. Its protein product is CASSPEKGYGYTF.

This clonotype has only a few counts. This rearrangement joins TRBV10-3 to TRBJ2-3; 8 nucleotides align to TRBD1. The CDR3 runs to 13 residues. CDR1 is ENHRY, CDR2 SYGVKD, per germline. The DNA of the CDR3 is TGTGTCTTGTCAGGGGGCGAAACAGATACGCAGTATTTT. It yields the protein CVLSGGETDTQYF.

This clonotype has ten or more counts. The chain uses TRBV5-1 and TRBJ2-6; D may be TRBD2 (6 bases). There are 13 residues in the CDR3. CDR1 and CDR2 (germline): SGHRS, YFSETQ. V was shortened by 3 bases and J by 8 bases, with 9 bases between the two germline ends. The CDR3 loop reads CASSSGDTNVLTF. For the CDR3, the DNA is TGCGCCAGCAGCTCGGGGGATACCAACGTCCTGACTTTC. The full variable domain, completed using reference TRBV5-1 and TRBJ2-6, is KAGVTQTPRYLIKTRGQQVTLSCSPISGHRSVSWYQQTPGQGLQFLFEYFSETQRNKGNFPGRFSGRQFSNSRSEMNVSTLELGDSALYLCASSSGDTNVLTFGAGSRLTVL.

By its share, this clonotype is medium-sized. The chain couples TRBV27 to TRBJ2-1; D remains ambiguous. The CDR3 has 12 residues. Trimming cost V 3 bases and J 10 bases, with 10 bases left between them. Germline V CDR1 and CDR2: MNHEY, SMNVEV (reference sequence). The DNA of the CDR3 is TGTGCCAGCAGTTTTTCGCTTAGGGAGCAGTTCTTC. Translating gives CASSFSLREQFF.

This clonotype was counted many times. The chain has TRBV2 and TRBJ1-5; D is unresolved. Germline V gene lookup returns CDR1 SNHLY and CDR2 FYNNEI. V was shortened by 8 bases and J by 2 bases, with 10 bases between the two germline ends. This CDR3 is built from 13 residues. CDR3 coding DNA: TGTGCCAGCTCGGATGCCGGCAATCAGCCCCAGCATTTT. Its protein product is CASSDAGNQPQHF.

This clonotype has ten or more counts. The rearrangement joins TRBV20-1 to TRBJ1-2, with D maybe TRBD1 (6 bases). The germline CDR1 and CDR2 sequences are DFQATT and SNEGSKA (reference sequence). CDR3 length: 12 amino acids. The V and J ends lost 6 bases and 3 bases respectively, with 11 bases between them. In nucleotides, the CDR3 is TGCAGTGCAACAGGGTCCCACTATGGCTACACCTTC. This translates into CSATGSHYGYTF.

This clonotype was seen many times. The CDR3 loop is CASRGRDRVYGYTF. CDR3 in DNA: TGTGCCAGCAGGGGGAGGGACAGAGTCTATGGCTACACCTTC. The rearrangement joins TRBV7-2 to TRBJ1-2, with 7 bases identical to TRBD1. CDR1 SGHTA and CDR2 FQGNSA come from the germline V gene. Losses at the gene ends were 6 bases for V and 4 bases for J; bases not matched to a gene: 8. CDR3 size: 14 residues.

This clonotype came up many times. The CDR3 coding sequence is TGTGCCACCAGCGACGTTAACAGGGCCTCTGGGGCCAACGTCCTGACTTTC. Translated: CATSDVNRASGANVLTF. The chain is built from TRBV10-3 and TRBJ2-6, with TRBD1 as a possible D gene (6 bases). Germline V CDR1 and CDR2: ENHRY, SYGVKD. The CDR3 consists of 17 residues. V was trimmed by 10 bases and J by 0 bases, leaving 19 bases between them.

This clonotype was found a few times. J is TRBJ1-1 and V is TRBV6-5, with D possibly being TRBD1 (6 bases). Germline lookup yields CDR1 MNHEY and CDR2 SVGAGI. There are 15 residues in the CDR3. The V end was cut by 0 bases, the J end by 3 bases, with 11 bases between. DNA of the CDR3: TGTGCCAGCAGTTACTCAAGGGGGGGGGACACTGAAGCTTTCTTT. It yields the protein CASSYSRGGDTEAFF.

This sequence joins TRBV12-3 or TRBV12-4 and TRBJ1-1; 9 bases match TRBD1. This CDR3 is 18 amino acids long. V lost 1 base and J lost 2; bases outside the gene matches: 11. The chain's CDR3 is CASSLGDRAGATNTEAFF. The CDR3 DNA sequence: TGTGCCAGCAGTTTAGGGGACAGGGCAGGGGCGACCAACACTGAAGCTTTCTTT.

This clonotype was picked up many times. The chain joins TRBV7-8 to TRBJ2-7; no reliable D call. The CDR3 loop spans 11 amino acids. Germline values: CDR1 SGHVS, CDR2 FQNEAQ. The V and J ends lost 3 bases and 6 bases respectively, with 6 bases between them. CDR3 nucleotides: TGTGCCAGCAGCTTTCTGTCCGAGCAGTACTTC. Protein sequence: CASSFLSEQYF.

This clonotype came up many times. One junction end disagrees with the germline gene, perhaps due to a read error. The CDR3 sequence is CASRNGQPQNF. The CDR3, as DNA: TGTGCCAGCAGGAACGGTCAGCCCCAGAATTTT. This chain uses TRBV6-2 or TRBV6-3 with TRBJ1-5; D unresolved. Germline values: CDR1 MNHEY, CDR2 SVGEGT. The CDR3 runs 11 residues.

The table lists this clonotype with many counts. The chain couples TRBV7-6 to TRBJ1-5; D perhaps matches TRBD1 (6 bases). This CDR3 contains 15 residues. Germline V gene lookup returns CDR1 SGHVS and CDR2 FNYEAQ. The V end lost 0 bases, the J end lost 9 bases, and 15 bases lay between the germline ends. The CDR3 DNA is TGTGCCAGCAGCTTAGCGGACAGCCTCTCGGGGCCCCAGCATTTT. Residues: CASSLADSLSGPQHF.

Notes on this clonotype: One end of the junction fails to match germline, which may point to a read error. The chain is built from TRBV20-1 and TRBJ1-5, with 9 nucleotides matching TRBD1. This CDR3 has 15 amino acids. CDR1 and CDR2 from the germline V gene are DFQATT and SNEGSKA (reference sequence). CDR3 coding DNA: TGCAGTGCTAGGAGGGGGACAGGGTTTGATCAGCCCCAGAATTTT. Encoded protein: CSARRGTGFDQPQNF.

This clonotype was picked up many times. The chain joins TRBV7-7 to TRBJ2-1; D remains ambiguous. Trimming took 1 base from V and 9 from J, leaving 10 bases between them. The CDR3 runs 13 residues. The V gene's germline CDR1 is SSHAT and CDR2 FNYEAQ (reference sequence). CDR3 DNA: TGTGCCAGCAGCTTAGATGGGTTAGGTGAGCAGTTCTTC. Translation: CASSLDGLGEQFF.

Remarks on this clonotype: This may come from a read error, since a much larger clone is one base off. It is likely a read error, because the conserved phenylalanine at the end of the CDR3 is missing. The V call is TRBV6-4, the J call TRBJ2-7; 11 nucleotides align to TRBD1. Germline values: CDR1 MRHNA, CDR2 SNTAGT. The CDR3 contains 17 residues. Germline trimming cut 3 bases from V and 3 bases from J; bases unmatched to any gene: 10. The CDR3 sequence is CASSERGDRGVFYEQYI. DNA of the CDR3: TGTGCCAGCAGTGAAAGGGGGGACAGGGGGGTTTTCTACGAGCAGTACATC.